This is a list of T cell receptor beta chains from one sample in a study of T-cell reconstitution after alpha-beta-depleted transplantation in children. TCRdb reanalysed the PCR reads using MiXCR and keeps one entry per CDR3 protein. The sample consists of about 420,000 distinct CDR3 sequences, around 9.9% of them appearing once. Sequencing used PBMCs from the stem cell graft donor, obtained from the stem cell graft. The receptors stem from a human donor who donated a stem cell graft to a child with acute myeloid leukemia. Each CDR3 is given with its conserved first and last residue. The D gene is left open where the match is weak. Rows give clone size only sometimes, using once, few, many, or a class for an expanded clone.

size	D	J	V	DNA	CDR3
NA	NA	TRBJ2-4	TRBV12-3/TRBV12-4	TGTGCCAGCAGGTACAGGGAGGGAAACAGTCAGTACTTC	CASRYREGNSQYF
few	NA	TRBJ2-7	TRBV29-1	TGCAGCGTTGGTGGAACAGGGCCCTTTGAGCAGTACTTC	CSVGGTGPFEQYF
NA	NA	TRBJ2-5	TRBV11-2	TGTGCCAGCAGCTTAAGAACAGGCGTGGGGGAGACCCAGTACTTC	CASSLRTGVGETQYF
many	TRBD1	TRBJ1-1	TRBV5-1	TGCGCCAGCAGCTTGGGGACAGGGGGCTACACTGAAGCTTTCTTT	CASSLGTGGYTEAFF
few	NA	TRBJ2-3	TRBV5-5	TGTGCCAGCACGTACACAGATACGCAGTATTTT	CASTYTDTQYF
many	NA	TRBJ2-7	TRBV15	TGTGCCACCAGCAGAGATACGAGTGGCTACGAGCAGTACTTC	CATSRDTSGYEQYF
NA	TRBD1	TRBJ2-3	TRBV27	TGTGCCAGCAGTTTACCGGGACAGGGCACAGATACGCAGTATTTT	CASSLPGQGTDTQYF
few	TRBD1	TRBJ1-1	TRBV2	TGTGCCAGCAACCGAAGGGACAGCCCCACTGAAGCTTTCTTT	CASNRRDSPTEAFF
few	TRBD2	TRBJ2-4	TRBV4-3	TGCGCCAGCAGCCAAGATCCGCCTAGCGGGAGTAGTGCCAAAAACATTCAGTACTTC	CASSQDPPSGSSAKNIQYF
NA	NA	TRBJ1-4	TRBV5-6	TGTGCCAGCAAATACGGATCTAATGAAAAACTGTTTTTT	CASKYGSNEKLFF
many	NA	TRBJ2-2	TRBV19	TGTGCCAGTAGTATAATTACTGCTACCACCGGGGAGCTGTTTTTT	CASSIITATTGELFF
many	TRBD1	TRBJ2-3	TRBV6-5	TGTGCCAGCAGTTATCGTCAGGGGGCAGATACGCAGTATTTT	CASSYRQGADTQYF
many	NA	TRBJ2-7	TRBV5-5	TGTGCCAGCAGCTCTAACCCGTACGACGAGCAGTACTTC	CASSSNPYDEQYF
many	TRBD2	TRBJ2-5	TRBV9	TGTGCCAGCAGCGTAGAGACTAGCGCCAAAGAGACCCAGTACTTC	CASSVETSAKETQYF
few	NA	TRBJ2-3	TRBV20-1	TGCAGTGCTAGGCTCCGCGGCACAGATACGCAGTATTTT	CSARLRGTDTQYF
many	TRBD1	TRBJ2-3	TRBV7-2	TGTGCCAGCAGCTTCGAGACAGGGTTCACAGATACGCAGTATTTT	CASSFETGFTDTQYF
few	NA	TRBJ2-2	TRBV5-1	TGCGCCAGCAGCTTCTTCGGGGAGCTGTTTTTT	CASSFFGELFF
many	TRBD1	TRBJ1-1	TRBV10-3	TGTGCCATCAGTGAAGTAGGGGGCATGGGCACTGAAGCTTTCTTT	CAISEVGGMGTEAFF
NA	TRBD2	TRBJ2-3	TRBV4-2	TGTGCCAGCAGCCAAGGGACTAGCGGGGGGATCACAGATACGCAGTATTTT	CASSQGTSGGITDTQYF
few	TRBD2	TRBJ2-7	TRBV9	TGTGCCAGCAGCGAAGGACTAGCGGAGTCCTACGAGCAGTACTTC	CASSEGLAESYEQYF
medium-sized	NA	TRBJ2-1	TRBV5-1	TGCGCCAGCAGCGCGGGCAATGAGCAGTTCTTC	CASSAGNEQFF
NA	TRBD2	TRBJ2-5	TRBV20-1	TGCAGTGCTAGACCTAGCGGGGACCTAAAAGAGACCCAGTACTTC	CSARPSGDLKETQYF
few	NA	TRBJ2-7	TRBV5-6	TGTGCCAGCAGCTTCGCTACGAGTACCTACGAGCAGTACTTC	CASSFATSTYEQYF
NA	NA	TRBJ2-2	TRBV20-1	TGCAGTGCTAGAGCCGGGGTGTTCACCGGGGAGCTGTTTTTT	CSARAGVFTGELFF
NA	NA	TRBJ1-6	TRBV12-3/TRBV12-4	TGTGCCAGCAGTTTTGGGCGGATTAATTCACCCCTCCACTTT	CASSFGRINSPLHF
NA	NA	TRBJ2-7	TRBV7-9	TGTGCCAGCAGCTTAGGGTCAGGTCTATACTCCTACGAGCAGTACTTC	CASSLGSGLYSYEQYF
many	NA	TRBJ2-2	TRBV29-1	TGCAGCGGGCTCCTGGGGGAGCTGTTTTTT	CSGLLGELFF
many	NA	TRBJ2-5	TRBV29-1	TGCAGCGTCGGGACAGGCGGGGGAGAGACCCAGTACTTC	CSVGTGGGETQYF
NA	NA	TRBJ2-2	TRBV18	TGTGCCAGCTCGCTCAGGGTCGCGAACACCGGGGAGCTGTTTTTT	CASSLRVANTGELFF